This TCR beta chain derives from a study of radiation and T cells in renal cell carcinoma. Background on the study: Nephrectomy followed 15 Gy stereotactic body radiation by 4 weeks.

Sample time point: blood 2 weeks post-SBRT. As to treatment: 15 Gy SBRT to primary tumor, nephrectomy 4 weeks later. The protocol was immunoSEQ multiplex PCR, while the TCRdb copy is restricted to in-frame clones and leaves out a portion. In the table there are roughly 130,000 clones, 88% of which are singletons. A note on this clone: Its antigen is not identified.

Study-wide results and caveats: In blood, top tumor clones expanded by 2 weeks, shrinking by 4.

The V end lost 7 bases, the J end lost 4 bases, and 10 bases lay between the germline ends. Germline V gives CDR1 SGHNT, CDR2 YYREEE (reference sequence). This CDR3 comprises 12 residues. Sequenced here: blood, sampled from a patient whose treatment included radiotherapy and nephrectomy. The chain combines TRBV5-4 with TRBJ2-3, with unresolved D. The origin of this receptor is a woman aged 70 to 79 with renal cell carcinoma. DNA of the CDR3: TGTGCCAGCGGGCTTGAGGCAGATACGCAGTATTTT. This gives the protein CASGLEADTQYF.